The entry below describes one T cell receptor beta chain. The data were taken from a study of OX40 agonist ivuxolimab in advanced cancers. The protocol was immunoSEQ multiplex PCR, while the TCRdb copy is restricted to in-frame clones and leaves out a portion. The repertoire holds over 55,000 clones, with around 84% as singletons. Germline values: CDR1 MDHEN, CDR2 SYDVKM. This CDR3 is built from 16 residues. The germline V and J ends were trimmed by 6 bases and 0 bases, with 14 bases remaining between them. This TCR came from an adult with an advanced solid tumor such as melanoma, head and neck, liver or kidney cancer. The chain combines TRBV28 with TRBJ1-4; weak D call: TRBD1 (5 bases). The sample was CD4+ or CD8+ T cells sorted from blood, taken in a trial of the OX40 agonist ivuxolimab. The CDR3 here is CASSSPGGATNEKLFF. CDR3 DNA: TGTGCCAGCAGCTCTCCGGGGGGGGCAACTAATGAAAAACTGTTTTTT.